The rows below give T cell receptor beta chains drawn from one sample of a study of T cell repertoires in cytomegalovirus infection. TCRdb processed the reads anew with MiXCR; each CDR3 protein has one entry. The table lists some 600,000 distinct CDR3 sequences, 24% of them singletons. Sequencing was performed on CD8+ T cells from PBMCs. The receptors come from a human donor in good health (CMV status not recorded). Some clones in this sample may be carry-over from other donors' samples. Both conserved end residues are trimmed from each CDR3.

>TRBV6-6|TRBJ1-5
ASSYSRAEQSNQPQH
>TRBV7-9|TRBJ1-1
ASSLDFGGLNTEAF
>TRBV7-6|TRBJ1-5
ASSRGTGGNQPQH
>TRBV23-1|TRBJ1-6
ASKTGNYNSPLH
>TRBV6-2/TRBV6-3|TRBJ2-1
ASSPGGYYNEQF
>TRBV7-9|TRBJ2-3
ASSLPGGGGTQY
>TRBV29-1|TRBJ1-2
SVAGTGTGYT
>TRBV11-2|TRBJ1-1
ASTQPIYTEAF
>TRBV29-1|TRBJ1-1
SVEPGFEAF
>TRBV25-1|TRBJ2-7
ASSELGSSYEQY
>TRBV20-1|TRBJ2-2
SAPRITGELF
>TRBV7-9|TRBJ2-4
ASSLGWEIGLAKNIQY
>TRBV29-1|TRBJ1-3
SASYQLGWTGRLSGNTIY
>TRBV10-3|TRBJ2-2
AILSAGITGELF